This is a list of T cell receptor beta chains from one sample in a study of blood T cell repertoires in COVID-19. Profiling relied on immunoSEQ multiplex PCR, and the TCRdb table lists in-frame clones only, not all of them. The table shows approximately 500,000 clones, with approximately 91% occurring only once. The sample was peripheral blood. Receptors were obtained from a woman aged 50 to 60 with COVID-19, enrolled during active disease. Each CDR3 is given without its conserved first and last residue. Size tells how often a clone was seen (once, few, many) or the class of an expanded clone, and some rows leave it out.

>TRBJ2-1|TRBV19|NA
ASSIRDAYNEQF
>TRBJ2-2|TRBV3-1/TRBV3-2|NA
ASSQWLPGQGIGELF
>TRBJ2-7|TRBV7-9|once
ASSSRQSPSYEQY
>TRBJ2-1|TRBV6-2/TRBV6-3|NA
ASSYTNWDEQF
>TRBJ2-5|TRBV28|NA
ASRQTGEGETQY
>TRBJ1-2|TRBV15|NA
ATSRGYTYT
>TRBJ1-5|TRBV2|NA
ASSEGQQPNQPQH
>TRBJ1-1|TRBV30|NA
ALQPSNTEAF
>TRBJ1-5|TRBV3-1/TRBV3-2|NA
ASSLEASNQPQH
>TRBJ2-7|TRBV5-1|NA
ASSLGGYEQY
>TRBJ2-2|TRBV30|NA
AWIGTANTGELF
>TRBJ2-7|TRBV30|NA
AWSRDRVYEQY
>TRBJ1-1|TRBV12-5|NA
ASGLDKQGSTEGEAF
>TRBJ1-4|TRBV5-1|NA
ASSLDWSGELF
>TRBJ2-3|TRBV5-4|NA
ASSLSGGDLIVDTQY
>TRBJ1-6|TRBV9|few
ASNLQGAANSPLH
>TRBJ2-6|TRBV7-3|NA
ASSLDMRANVLT
>TRBJ1-4|TRBV6-1|NA
ASSEAADNEKLF
>TRBJ1-1|TRBV20-1|NA
SASGEATEAF
>TRBJ1-1|TRBV11-1|NA
ASSLDPSGEAAF
>TRBJ2-3|TRBV12-3/TRBV12-4|NA
ASVRGDTQY
>TRBJ1-3|TRBV2|NA
ASKRGAGNTIY